Sequencing of this TCR beta chain was carried out in a study of pediatric ulcerative colitis. About the research overall: Most patients had pancolitis, and two had left-sided colitis. Study-wide results and limits: Substantially fewer templates came from a couple of patients' blood samples.

This clone was recorded a few times. Antigen specificity is unknown. Data came from immunoSEQ multiplex PCR; TCRdb stores just in-frame clones and leaves some out. The sample comprises 55,000 to 80,000 clones, 77% of which are singletons, and roughly 5.2% rests with the top ten. Trimming stripped 3 bases from V and 11 bases from J, with 19 bases between. This CDR3 has 14 amino acids. The germline V gene has CDR1 MNHNY and CDR2 SVGAGI (reference sequence). The V and J genes are TRBV6-6 and TRBJ1-1; possible D gene TRBD1, 5 bases. Sequencing was done on a sample of blood. This TCR came from a boy younger than 18 with moderate ulcerative colitis. DNA of the CDR3: TGTGCCAGCAGTTATGGATTAGATCGACAGATGGCTTTCTTT. Residues: CASSYGLDRQMAFF.